This entry is about one T cell receptor (beta chain). Its matching antigen is unknown. These data are taken from a study of T cell responses to AZD1222 COVID-19 vaccine. General observations from the study: White British donors predominated, females outnumbered males, and clonal diversity was possibly underestimated. Spike-specific TCR breadth and depth grew following two AZD1222 doses. No day 14 peak samples; only post-peak repertoires were characterized. The study reported that nearly half of spike-specific TCRs target unmutated variant regions.

Sequencing used immunoSEQ multiplex PCR; TCRdb keeps in-frame clones, though not all of them. The table lists 120,000 to 150,000 clones, about 93% of them singletons. CDR1 is SGHNT, CDR2 YYREEE, per germline (reference sequence). There are 13 residues in the CDR3. Trimming took 7 bases from V and 3 from J; bases not matched to a gene: 5. The sequencing used peripheral blood, collected on day 0 of AZD1222 vaccination. This rearrangement joins TRBV5-4 to TRBJ2-7; 9 bases fit TRBD1. The TCR was taken from an adult in good health. This CDR3 reads CASGDRVDYEQYF. CDR3 nucleotide sequence: TGTGCCAGCGGGGACAGGGTGGACTACGAGCAGTACTTC.